This TCR beta chain was found in a study of radiation and T cells in renal cell carcinoma. The study, taken as a whole, reports: Baseline intratumoral clonotype presence is unknown without pretreatment biopsies.

As for this clone: As yet, its antigen is unknown.

TCRdb's copy holds only in-frame clones and misses some; the assay was immunoSEQ multiplex PCR. The data show fewer than 85,000 clones, roughly nine tenths seen once. Indicated time point: blood 4 weeks post-SBRT, at nephrectomy. The treatment here: 15 Gy SBRT to primary tumor, nephrectomy 4 weeks later. Nephrectomy followed 15 Gy stereotactic body radiation by 4 weeks. Radiation-treated patients gave blood at baseline, week 2 and week 4. Clear cell pathology was present in this patient's renal cell carcinoma. The material was blood, obtained from a patient whose treatment included radiotherapy and nephrectomy. The sequence came from a woman between 65 and 79 years old with renal cell carcinoma.

CDR3 loop: CAISESWRGTDTQYF. Written as DNA, the CDR3 is TGTGCCATCAGTGAGTCGTGGCGGGGCACAGATACGCAGTATTTT. This chain links TRBV10-3 with TRBJ2-3; D might be TRBD2 (5 bases). The CDR3 consists of 15 residues. The V gene lost 0 bases and the J gene lost 1 base, with 8 bases spanning the gap. Germline V lookup: CDR1 ENHRY, CDR2 SYGVKD.